The 13 T cell receptor beta chains given below trace back to one sample, sequenced in a study of T cells in Graves' hyperthyroidism and ophthalmopathy (dated by TCRdb to between 2019 and 2020). Libraries were made using multiplex PCR. Sequencing was performed on an Illumina HiSeq 2000. TCR beta CDR3 regions were amplified from RNA transcripts. A first-round RT-PCR of the TCR CDR3 used the HTBI primer set with the Qiagen OneStep RT-PCR kit. The public reads were reanalyzed by TCRdb: fastp trimming at Q25, MiXCR alignment, in-frame beta chains only. CDR3 protein duplicates are merged, each entry listing the most common genes and DNA. The sample table shows about 590,000 distinct CDR3 sequences, and 15% to 17% are seen once. Less than 9.5% of the sample comes from the top ten. Sequencing was performed on blood. The receptor source for this set is a woman aged 25 to 39 with Graves' hyperthyroidism.

In its sample, this clonotype was seen a few times. The genes are TRBV12-3 or TRBV12-4 and TRBJ1-2; 7 positions match TRBD1. The CDR3 has 15 residues. V trimming: 4 bases; J trimming: 4 bases; junction bases outside the gene matches: 9. CDR3 in DNA: TGTGCCAGCAGTTCTGACAGGGATTGGGGCTATGGCTACACCTTC. This gives the protein CASSSDRDWGYGYTF.

The V call is TRBV9, the J call TRBJ1-2; D may be TRBD1 (6 bases). CDR3 size: 15 residues. The germline CDR1 and CDR2 sequences are SGDLS and YYNGEE. Trimming took off 3 bases at V and 6 bases at J, with 18 bases between the two ends. Here the CDR3 DNA reads TGTGCCAGCAGCGCCCGGGGGGGGGCGTCGGATGGCTACACCTTC. Encoded protein: CASSARGGASDGYTF.

There are many counts of this clonotype. The gene calls are TRBV5-6 and TRBJ2-3, with 12 bases aligning to TRBD2. CDR1 and CDR2 from the germline V gene are SGHDT and YYEEEE. With V trimmed by 4 bases and J by 4 bases, 4 bases remained unmatched. The CDR3 is 15 residues long. The CDR3 DNA sequence: TGTGCCAGCAGCACGACTAGCGGGAGCCCAGATACGCAGTATTTT. Amino acids: CASSTTSGSPDTQYF.

This clonotype was seen at least ten times. V usage is TRBV2 and J usage is TRBJ1-5; D remains unclear. Germline CDR1 and CDR2: SNHLY and FYNNEI. The CDR3 totals 14 residues. V gave up 6 bases and J gave up 1 base, with 10 bases separating them. The CDR3 nucleotides read TGTGCCAGCAGGTCGATGAGCAGCAATCAGCCCCAGCATTTT. Translating gives CASRSMSSNQPQHF.

This clonotype appeared many times. This chain uses TRBV7-9 with TRBJ2-7; no firm D call. This CDR3 is 18 amino acids long. Trimming removed 0 bases from V and 0 bases from J, with 18 bases in between. The V gene's germline CDR1 is SEHNR and CDR2 FQNEAQ (reference sequence). The CDR3 nucleotides are TGTGCCAGCAGCTTAGCGAGGTCGGTAGCCCAGAGCTCCTACGAGCAGTACTTC. Translated: CASSLARSVAQSSYEQYF.

The chain joins TRBV5-6 to TRBJ2-1; TRBD2 aligns across 8 bases. This CDR3 region has 14 residues. CDR1 is SGHDT, CDR2 YYEEEE, per germline. V trimming: 0 bases; J trimming: 7 bases; junction bases outside the gene matches: 3. CDR3 protein: CASSLEASGNEQFF. In DNA form, the CDR3 reads TGTGCCAGCAGCTTGGAGGCTAGCGGGAATGAGCAGTTCTTC.

This clonotype was seen repeatedly, ten times or more. The chain joins TRBV7-2 to TRBJ2-7; D uncertain. V gave up 0 bases and J gave up 5 bases, with 8 bases separating them. CDR1 SGHTA and CDR2 FQGNSA come from the germline V gene. The CDR3 is 13 residues long. The CDR3 region has the DNA TGTGCCAGCAGCTTAGCGTTCGGCAACGAGCAGTACTTC. Protein: CASSLAFGNEQYF.

This clonotype was observed a few times. The chain employs TRBV27 and TRBJ1-2; D might be TRBD1 (6 bases). Germline values: CDR1 MNHEY, CDR2 SMNVEV (reference sequence). This CDR3 comprises 17 residues. The germline V and J ends were trimmed by 7 bases and 4 bases, with 25 bases remaining between them. CDR3 in DNA: TGTGCCAGCACCGATCACAGGGCCCCCCCTCGACTCTATGGCTACACCTTC. This sequence encodes CASTDHRAPPRLYGYTF.

Only a few counts were recorded for this clonotype. The gene calls are TRBV6-1 and TRBJ2-2, with D perhaps TRBD2 (6 bases). The CDR3 extends over 15 amino acids. The germline V gene encodes CDR1 MNHNS and CDR2 SASEGT. Trimming pared 3 bases from V and 5 bases from J, leaving 13 bases between. The CDR3 nucleotides read TGTGCCAGCAGTGAGGTTTCGGGGGATACCGGGGAGCTGTTTTTT. It is translated as CASSEVSGDTGELFF.

This clonotype was seen more than once but under ten times. The CDR3 here is CASSEGRTGWNEQFF. The CDR3 coding sequence is TGCGCCAGCAGTGAGGGAAGGACAGGGTGGAATGAGCAGTTCTTC. The J gene is TRBJ2-1, the V gene TRBV10-1; TRBD1 matches at 8 bases. Germline lookup yields CDR1 WNHNN and CDR2 SYGVQD (reference sequence). CDR3 size: 15 residues. After removal of 2 bases from V and 7 bases from J, the junction contained 7 bases not matched to a gene.

The V and J genes are TRBV10-3 and TRBJ2-3, with D possibly being TRBD1 (6 bases). CDR1 and CDR2 (germline): ENHRY, SYGVKD. The V and J ends lost 5 bases and 3 bases respectively, with 12 bases between them. The CDR3 runs to 14 residues. The CDR3 nucleotides read TGTGCCATCAGTCGGACAGCGGTAACAGATACGCAGTATTTT. It is translated as CAISRTAVTDTQYF.

This clonotype was seen repeatedly, ten times or more. The chain joins TRBV7-6 to TRBJ2-2, with 7 positions matching TRBD2. The CDR3 consists of 17 residues. Unmatched junction bases numbered 6, after V lost 1 base and J lost 1 base. Per the germline V gene, CDR1 is SGHVS and CDR2 is FNYEAQ. CDR3 residues: CASSLGSGNKNTGELFF. The CDR3 bases are TGTGCCAGCAGCTTAGGGAGCGGGAATAAGAACACCGGGGAGCTGTTTTTT.

This clonotype was counted many times. This chain uses TRBV6-2 or TRBV6-3 with TRBJ2-7, with 10 bases identical to TRBD2. Per germline, CDR1 MNHEY and CDR2 SVGEGT. The CDR3 has 15 amino acids. The V and J ends lost 4 bases and 4 bases, in that order; junction bases with no gene match: 7. This CDR3 is CASSWLAGVTYEQYF. The CDR3 coding sequence is TGTGCCAGCAGTTGGCTAGCGGGAGTTACGTACGAGCAGTACTTC.